Listed here are 23 T cell receptor beta chains from one sample, sequenced in a study of T cell responses to AZD1222 COVID-19 vaccine. Some clones are missing from TCRdb's copy, which holds only in-frame ones; the method was immunoSEQ multiplex PCR. The sample comprises 150,000 or so clones, roughly nine tenths of which are singletons, and roughly 1.2% rests with the top ten. The sequences come from peripheral blood, collected 28 days after the second AZD1222 dose. These TCRs come from an adult who received the AZD1222 COVID-19 vaccine.

The rearrangement links TRBV9 to TRBJ1-1; possible D gene TRBD1, 5 bases. V dropped 6 bases and J dropped 3 bases, with 15 bases sitting between them. CDR1 is SGDLS and CDR2 is YYNGEE in the germline V gene. This CDR3 region has 14 residues. The CDR3 DNA follows: TGTGCCAGCACCAGTGGGGGAAGTGACACTGAAGCTTTCTTT. It specifies CASTSGGSDTEAFF.

V and J are TRBV19 and TRBJ1-1, with no clear D. Trimming stripped 5 bases from V and 0 bases from J, with 10 bases between. CDR1 is LNHDA, CDR2 SQIVND, per germline (reference sequence). The CDR3 runs 14 residues. The CDR3 loop is CASSVFELNTEAFF. CDR3 DNA: TGTGCCAGTAGTGTTTTTGAATTGAACACTGAAGCTTTCTTT. The full variable domain, with the rest looked up from reference TRBV19 and TRBJ1-1, is DGGITQSPKYLFRKEGQNVTLSCEQNLNHDAMYWYRQDPGQGLRLIYYSQIVNDFQKGDIAEGYSVSREKKESFPLTVTSAQKNPTAFYLCASSVFELNTEAFFGQGTRLTVV.

V gene TRBV11-2 combines with J gene TRBJ1-2; 8 bases fit TRBD1. CDR3 size: 14 residues. V gave up 4 bases and J gave up 10 bases; unmatched junction bases: 11. Germline loops: CDR1 SGHAT, CDR2 FQNNGV. CDR3 in DNA: TGTGCCAGCAGCTCGTCCCGGGACAGGCGGTTCTACACCTTC. Amino acid sequence: CASSSSRDRRFYTF.

This chain connects TRBV6-2 or TRBV6-3 to TRBJ1-5; TRBD1 matches at 8 bases. The CDR3 is 19 amino acids. The germline V gene encodes CDR1 MNHEY and CDR2 SVGEGT. V shed 0 bases and J 2 bases; nucleotides not matched to a gene: 12. The CDR3 nucleotides are TGTGCCAGCAGTTACTCGGCCTGGGGGCAGGGGGCGCGCAATCAGCCCCAGCATTTT. Translation: CASSYSAWGQGARNQPQHF.

J is TRBJ1-1 and V is TRBV10-3, with D possibly matching TRBD1 (6 bases). There are 15 residues in the CDR3. Germline CDR1 is ENHRY and CDR2 is SYGVKD. Deletions cut 5 bases from V and 3 bases from J, with 16 bases between. The CDR3 loop is CAISSRGGGDTEAFF. As DNA, the CDR3 is TGTGCCATCAGTTCACGAGGGGGAGGGGACACTGAAGCTTTCTTT.

The chain links TRBV9 to TRBJ2-7, with TRBD1 identical over 9 bases. Trimming took 2 bases from V and 2 from J; bases not matched to a gene: 5. From germline, CDR1 is SGDLS and CDR2 YYNGEE. The CDR3 runs 15 residues. The CDR3: CASSVSQGAAYEQYF. Written as DNA, the CDR3 is TGTGCCAGCAGCGTTTCACAGGGGGCCGCCTACGAGCAGTACTTC. The entire variable domain, with the rest obtained from reference TRBV9 and TRBJ2-7, is as follows: DSGVTQTPKHLITATGQRVTLRCSPRSGDLSVYWYQQSLDQGLQFLIQYYNGEERAKGNILERFSAQQFPDLHSELNLSSLELGDSALYFCASSVSQGAAYEQYFGPGTRLTVT.

This clone was counted a single time. This chain joins TRBV4-3 and TRBJ2-7; D not resolved. The germline CDR1 and CDR2 sequences are LGHNA and YSLEER. The CDR3 has 14 amino acids. The V gene lost 2 bases and the J gene lost 0 bases, with 8 bases spanning the gap. The CDR3 sequence: CASSQFLSSYEQYF. The CDR3 nucleotides are TGCGCCAGCAGCCAATTCCTTAGCTCCTACGAGCAGTACTTC.

V gene TRBV5-1 combines with J gene TRBJ2-1; D is uncertain. The germline gives CDR1 SGHRS, CDR2 YFSETQ. There are 14 residues in the CDR3. Trimming left V 0 bases short and J 5 bases short, with 9 bases between. The CDR3 here is CASSLALENNEQFF. CDR3 nucleotides: TGCGCCAGCAGCTTGGCCTTGGAAAACAATGAGCAGTTCTTC.

The V gene is TRBV7-9, the J gene TRBJ2-7; tentative D call: TRBD1 (5 bases). CDR1 is SEHNR, CDR2 FQNEAQ, per germline (reference sequence). Deletions cut 1 base from V and 1 base from J, with 11 bases between. This CDR3 region has 15 residues. The CDR3 region is CASSLDRTFSYEQYF. The CDR3 DNA is TGTGCCAGCAGCTTAGACAGGACATTTTCCTACGAGCAGTACTTC.

V and J are TRBV5-1 and TRBJ2-5; D tentatively reads TRBD1 or TRBD2 (5 bases each). The V gene lost 2 bases and the J gene lost 2 bases, with 10 bases spanning the gap. This CDR3 has 14 residues. Germline loops: CDR1 SGHRS, CDR2 YFSETQ. As DNA, the CDR3 is TGCGCCAGCAGCTTCCAGGGAGTACAAGAGACCCAGTACTTC. Encoded protein: CASSFQGVQETQYF.

This clone was seen only a few times. This chain's CDR3 is CASSQEFDFGTDTQYF. In DNA form, the CDR3 reads TGCGCCAGCAGCCAAGAATTCGATTTCGGTACAGATACGCAGTATTTT. The chain has TRBV4-3 and TRBJ2-3; D not resolved. The CDR3 runs 16 residues. The germline gives CDR1 LGHNA, CDR2 YSLEER. Trimming shortened V by 0 bases and J by 3 bases, and 13 bases separated the two germline ends.

V gene TRBV24-1 combines with J gene TRBJ2-3; D remains ambiguous. The CDR3 contains 12 residues. V was pared by 4 bases and J by 6 bases, with 7 bases between. Germline CDR1 and CDR2: KGHDR and SFDVKD. The CDR3 DNA reads TGTGCCACCAGTGACGGGCGGGATACGCAGTATTTT. It yields the protein CATSDGRDTQYF.

The chain combines TRBV15 with TRBJ2-1, with D possibly TRBD1 on 5 matching bases. Deletions cut 3 bases from V and 5 bases from J, with 11 bases between. The CDR3 sequence is 14 residues long. Looked up from germline, CDR1 is LNHNV and CDR2 is YYDKDF (reference sequence). CDR3 region: CATSRVQAHNEQFF. CDR3 DNA sequence: TGTGCCACCAGCAGGGTACAGGCGCACAATGAGCAGTTCTTC.

V is TRBV11-2 and J is TRBJ1-4, with D unclear. Germline V gives CDR1 SGHAT, CDR2 FQNNGV. Trimming pared 4 bases from V and 5 bases from J, leaving 17 bases between. The CDR3 covers 16 residues. This CDR3 reads CASSSTRGRGNEKLFF. CDR3 DNA sequence: TGTGCCAGCAGCTCTACACGAGGGCGCGGGAATGAAAAACTGTTTTTT.

The chain links TRBV5-1 to TRBJ2-2, with 10 bases identical to TRBD1. The CDR3 is made up of 20 amino acids. Germline V gene data show CDR1 as SGHRS and CDR2 as YFSETQ. V shed 4 bases and J 2 bases; nucleotides not matched to a gene: 17. In DNA, the CDR3 is TGCGCCAGCAGCCGCAACTATCCGGGACAGGGGTCGATAAACACCGGGGAGCTGTTTTTT. Translated, it gives CASSRNYPGQGSINTGELFF. The full variable domain, its missing parts supplied by reference TRBV5-1 and TRBJ2-2, is KAGVTQTPRYLIKTRGQQVTLSCSPISGHRSVSWYQQTPGQGLQFLFEYFSETQRNKGNFPGRFSGRQFSNSRSEMNVSTLELGDSALYLCASSRNYPGQGSINTGELFFGEGSRLTVL.

The chain couples TRBV12-3 or TRBV12-4 to TRBJ1-2; unclear D gene. The V end lost 2 bases, the J end lost 8 bases, and 9 bases lay between the germline ends. The CDR3 sequence is 12 residues long. The CDR3 protein is CASSLRWGGYTF. In DNA, the CDR3 is TGTGCCAGCAGTTTAAGATGGGGAGGCTACACCTTC.

Notes on this clone: Other DNA sequences in this specimen translate into the identical CDR3. In nucleotides, the CDR3 is TGTGCCAGCAGCTTGGGTCAAGAGACCCAGTACTTC. Translated, it gives CASSLGQETQYF. The chain links TRBV5-4 to TRBJ2-5; D gene uncertain. Germline CDR1 is SGHNT and CDR2 is YYREEE (reference sequence). This CDR3 has 12 amino acids. V gave up 0 bases and J gave up 2 bases, with 2 bases separating them. The full variable domain, its missing parts supplied by reference TRBV5-4 and TRBJ2-5, is ETGVTQSPTHLIKTRGQQVTLRCSSQSGHNTVSWYQQALGQGPQFIFQYYREEENGRGNFPPRFSGLQFPNYSSELNVNALELDDSALYLCASSLGQETQYFGPGTRLLVL.

The chain employs TRBV6-6 and TRBJ2-7; 8 bases map to TRBD1. With V trimmed by 4 bases and J by 3 bases, 5 bases remained unmatched. CDR3 length equals 14 residues. Germline V gene data show CDR1 as MNHNY and CDR2 as SVGAGI (reference sequence). In nucleotides, the CDR3 is TGTGCCAGCAGTTCCCCGGACAGGGACTACGAGCAGTACTTC. This encodes CASSSPDRDYEQYF.

V and J are TRBV7-3 and TRBJ2-1; 8 bases line up with TRBD1. V was clipped by 5 bases and J by 2 bases; unmatched bases: 11. The CDR3 has 17 amino acids. The germline V gene encodes CDR1 SGHTA and CDR2 FQGTGA. In DNA, the CDR3 is TGTGCCAGCAGCCCCCAGGGGACAGGAGTACCCTACAATGAGCAGTTCTTC. Translation gives CASSPQGTGVPYNEQFF.

The chain combines TRBV10-3 with TRBJ1-2; D perhaps matches TRBD1 (5 bases). The V end lost 10 bases, the J end lost 0 bases, and 24 bases lay between the germline ends. This CDR3 region has 17 residues. Germline lookup yields CDR1 ENHRY and CDR2 SYGVKD. CDR3 coding DNA: TGTGCCACAATCGACAGCCAGGCTTATATGGCTAACTATGGCTACACCTTC. Protein: CATIDSQAYMANYGYTF.

V and J are TRBV7-9 and TRBJ2-1; unclear D gene. Trimming stripped 3 bases from V and 3 bases from J, with 18 bases between. Germline V gene sequence: CDR1 SEHNR, CDR2 FQNEAQ (reference sequence). The CDR3 has 17 residues. CDR3 residues: CASSFPGSPWGYNEQFF. The CDR3 coding sequence is TGTGCCAGCAGCTTCCCCGGCAGCCCCTGGGGCTACAATGAGCAGTTCTTC.

The rearrangement links TRBV11-2 to TRBJ2-7; no clear D gene. The V gene lost 2 bases and the J gene lost 9 bases, with 14 bases spanning the gap. Germline-derived CDR1 and CDR2 are SGHAT and FQNNGV. This CDR3 spans 13 amino acids. The CDR3 DNA follows: TGTGCCAGCAGCTTAATGGAGACGGACGGGCAGTACTTC. The encoded protein is CASSLMETDGQYF. The full variable domain, its missing parts supplied by reference TRBV11-2 and TRBJ2-7, is EAGVAQSPRYKIIEKRQSVAFWCNPISGHATLYWYQQILGQGPKLLIQFQNNGVVDDSQLPKDRFSAERLKGVDSTLKIQPAKLEDSAVYLCASSLMETDGQYFGPGTRLTVT.

CDR3 nucleotides: TGTGCCAGCAGTGAATATGCCGGGGCCCCCGGGAATTCACCCCTCCACTTT. This translates into CASSEYAGAPGNSPLHF. V and J are TRBV25-1 and TRBJ1-6; D is possibly TRBD1 (5 bases). This CDR3 is built from 17 residues. Germline lookup yields CDR1 MGHDK and CDR2 SYGVNS. Trimming stripped 0 bases from V and 7 bases from J, with 16 bases between.